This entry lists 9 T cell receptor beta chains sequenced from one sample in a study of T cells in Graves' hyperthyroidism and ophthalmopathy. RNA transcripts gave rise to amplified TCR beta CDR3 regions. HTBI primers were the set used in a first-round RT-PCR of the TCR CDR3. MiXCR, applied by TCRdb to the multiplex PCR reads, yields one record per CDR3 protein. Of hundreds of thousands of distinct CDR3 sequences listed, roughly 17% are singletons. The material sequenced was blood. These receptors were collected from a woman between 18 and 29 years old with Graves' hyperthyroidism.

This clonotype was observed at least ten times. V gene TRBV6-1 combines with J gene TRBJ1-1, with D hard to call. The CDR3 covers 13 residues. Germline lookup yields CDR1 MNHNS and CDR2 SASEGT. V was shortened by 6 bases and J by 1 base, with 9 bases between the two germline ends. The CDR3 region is CASSLSSNTEAFF. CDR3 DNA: TGTGCCAGCAGCCTAAGTTCGAACACTGAAGCTTTCTTT.

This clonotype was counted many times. CDR3 protein: CSARDFQRESTDTQYF. The CDR3 bases are TGCAGTGCTAGAGATTTCCAGCGGGAGTCAACAGATACGCAGTATTTT. V and J are TRBV20-1 and TRBJ2-3, with 8 bases that match TRBD2. The J segment lost 3 bases and the V segment lost 0 bases, leaving 8 bases of the junction unmatched. There are 16 residues in the CDR3. CDR1 DFQATT and CDR2 SNEGSKA come from the germline V gene (reference sequence).

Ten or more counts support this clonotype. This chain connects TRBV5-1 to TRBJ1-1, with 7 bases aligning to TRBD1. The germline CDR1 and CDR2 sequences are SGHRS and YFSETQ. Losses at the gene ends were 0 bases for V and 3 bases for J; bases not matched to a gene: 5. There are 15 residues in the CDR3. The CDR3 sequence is CASSLEPGGDTEAFF. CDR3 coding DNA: TGCGCCAGCAGCTTGGAGCCAGGGGGTGACACTGAAGCTTTCTTT.

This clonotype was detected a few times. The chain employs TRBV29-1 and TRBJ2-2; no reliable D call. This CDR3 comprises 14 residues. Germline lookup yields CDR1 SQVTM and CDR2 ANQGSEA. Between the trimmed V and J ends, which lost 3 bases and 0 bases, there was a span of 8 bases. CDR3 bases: TGCAGCGTTGAGTTCCCAGCGAACACCGGGGAGCTGTTTTTT. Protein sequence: CSVEFPANTGELFF.

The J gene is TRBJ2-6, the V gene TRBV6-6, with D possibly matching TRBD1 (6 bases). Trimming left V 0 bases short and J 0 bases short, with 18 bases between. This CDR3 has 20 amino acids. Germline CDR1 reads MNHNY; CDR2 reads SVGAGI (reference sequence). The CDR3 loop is CASSYSIPPTGPSGANVLTF. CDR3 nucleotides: TGTGCCAGCAGTTACTCGATACCCCCTACAGGGCCCTCTGGGGCCAACGTCCTGACTTTC.

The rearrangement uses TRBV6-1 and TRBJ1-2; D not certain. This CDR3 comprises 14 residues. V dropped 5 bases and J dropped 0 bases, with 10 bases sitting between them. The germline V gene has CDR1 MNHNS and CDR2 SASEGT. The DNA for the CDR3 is TGTGCCAGCAGTCGACAACAGTCTAACTATGGCTACACCTTC. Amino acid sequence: CASSRQQSNYGYTF.

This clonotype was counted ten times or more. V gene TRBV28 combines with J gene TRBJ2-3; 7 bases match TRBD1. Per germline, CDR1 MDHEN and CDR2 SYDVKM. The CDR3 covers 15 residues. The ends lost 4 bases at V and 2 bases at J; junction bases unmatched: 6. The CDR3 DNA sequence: TGTGCCAGCAGTTCCCCGGGACAGTACACAGATACGCAGTATTTT. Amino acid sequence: CASSSPGQYTDTQYF.

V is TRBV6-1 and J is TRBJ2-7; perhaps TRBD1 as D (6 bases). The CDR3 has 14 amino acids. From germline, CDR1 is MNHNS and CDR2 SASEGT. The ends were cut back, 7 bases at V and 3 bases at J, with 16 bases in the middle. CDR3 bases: TGTGCCAGCACCACTTCAGGGGTGGACTACGAGCAGTACTTC. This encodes CASTTSGVDYEQYF.

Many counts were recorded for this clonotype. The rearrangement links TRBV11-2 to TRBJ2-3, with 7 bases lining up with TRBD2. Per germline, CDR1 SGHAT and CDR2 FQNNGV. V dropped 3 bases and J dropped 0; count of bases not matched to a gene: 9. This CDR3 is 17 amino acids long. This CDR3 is CASSLGGSSGSTDTQYF. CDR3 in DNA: TGTGCCAGCAGCTTGGGGGGAAGTAGCGGGAGCACAGATACGCAGTATTTT.